This TCR beta chain was identified during a study of CD8 T cells in ankylosing spondylitis. This clonotype occurred many times. Quantitative 5'-RACE with molecular barcodes was used to make the TCR beta libraries. TCRdb used MiXCR to reprocess the 5' RACE reads, holding one entry per CDR3 protein. The table shows 150,000 to 200,000 distinct CDR3 sequences, with about 20% occurring only once. Trimming pared 4 bases from V and 4 bases from J, leaving 16 bases between. The CDR3 totals 14 residues. Germline CDR1 is GTSNPN and CDR2 is SVGIG (reference sequence). The chain couples TRBV30 to TRBJ1-2; D remains ambiguous. The TCR originated in a male donor aged 5 to 30 with ankylosing spondylitis or in good health (not recorded which). The sequenced material came from blood, either unsorted or a sorted T cell fraction (not recorded which). CDR3 coding DNA: TGTGCCTGGAAAGTCGTGAACGGGCTCTATGGCTACACCTTC. This translates into CAWKVVNGLYGYTF.